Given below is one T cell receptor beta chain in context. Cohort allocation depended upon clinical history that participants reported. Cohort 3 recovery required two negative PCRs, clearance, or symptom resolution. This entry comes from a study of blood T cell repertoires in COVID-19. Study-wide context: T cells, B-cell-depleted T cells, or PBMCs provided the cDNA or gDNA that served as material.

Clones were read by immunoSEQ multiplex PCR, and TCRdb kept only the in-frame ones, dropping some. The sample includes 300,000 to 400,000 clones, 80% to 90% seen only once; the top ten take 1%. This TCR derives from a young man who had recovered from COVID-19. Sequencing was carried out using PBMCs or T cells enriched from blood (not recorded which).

The CDR3 bases are TGCGCCAGCAGCTTGGTTGCGGGAGTATCTGCTGAGCAGTTCTTC. Amino acid sequence: CASSLVAGVSAEQFF. V is TRBV5-1 and J is TRBJ2-1, with TRBD2 matching 7 bases. The CDR3 spans 15 residues. Germline V lookup: CDR1 SGHRS, CDR2 YFSETQ. V shed 0 bases, J shed 9 bases, and the junction held 9 bases outside the gene matches. Together with reference TRBV5-1 and TRBJ2-1, the CDR3 gives the full variable domain: KAGVTQTPRYLIKTRGQQVTLSCSPISGHRSVSWYQQTPGQGLQFLFEYFSETQRNKGNFPGRFSGRQFSNSRSEMNVSTLELGDSALYLCASSLVAGVSAEQFFGPGTRLTVL.